These T cell receptor beta chains were read from a single sample in a study of CD8 T cells in Susac syndrome. TCRdb ran MiXCR on the immunoSEQ multiplex PCR reads and lists one entry per CDR3 protein. The sample contains around 80,000 distinct CDR3 sequences, approximately 94% of which appear only once. Material for sequencing was CD8+ T cells from PBMCs. Receptors were obtained from a human donor with Susac syndrome. The CDR3 runs from the conserved cysteine through the conserved F or W. D genes are given only for firm matches. Part of the rows lack a size; the others show once, few, many or a class for expanded clones.

abundance,len,d_gene,j_gene,v_gene,CDR3aa,CDR3nt
NA,14,NA,TRBJ2-1,TRBV29-1,CSGSRDNRHNEQFF,TGCAGCGGATCCCGGGACAACCGCCACAATGAGCAGTTCTTC
NA,14,NA,TRBJ1-2,TRBV4-1,CASSQTGLSEGYTF,TGCGCCAGCAGCCAAACAGGACTCTCGGAAGGCTACACCTTC
NA,14,TRBD1,TRBJ2-7,TRBV7-9,CASSSPGTAYEQYF,TGTGCCAGCAGCTCCCCCGGGACAGCCTACGAGCAGTACTTC
NA,15,TRBD1,TRBJ1-5,TRBV28,CASSSDRVDAQPQHF,TGTGCCAGCAGTTCAGACAGGGTAGACGCTCAGCCCCAGCATTTT
NA,15,TRBD2,TRBJ2-7,TRBV18,CASSPTTSGSYEQYF,TGTGCCAGCTCACCAACGACTAGCGGTTCCTACGAGCAGTACTTC
once,16,NA,TRBJ1-2,TRBV9,CASSPSGNSDPDGYTF,TGTGCCAGCAGCCCCTCCGGAAACAGCGACCCCGATGGCTACACCTTC
once,13,TRBD1,TRBJ2-7,TRBV5-4,CASSLDRAYEQYF,TGTGCCAGCAGCCTAGACAGGGCCTACGAGCAGTACTTC
NA,13,NA,TRBJ2-1,TRBV9,CASSVVANNEQFF,TGTGCCAGCTCCGTCGTAGCCAACAATGAGCAGTTCTTC
NA,12,NA,TRBJ1-5,TRBV12-3/TRBV12-4,CASSLRGQPQHF,TGTGCCAGCAGTTTGAGAGGTCAGCCCCAGCATTTT
NA,16,NA,TRBJ2-6,TRBV6-5,CASSSSGFDGANVLTF,TGTGCCAGCAGTTCATCAGGTTTCGACGGGGCCAACGTCCTGACTTTC
NA,11,NA,TRBJ1-4,TRBV6-1,CATRPDGKLFF,TGTGCTACGCGGCCGGATGGGAAACTGTTTTTT